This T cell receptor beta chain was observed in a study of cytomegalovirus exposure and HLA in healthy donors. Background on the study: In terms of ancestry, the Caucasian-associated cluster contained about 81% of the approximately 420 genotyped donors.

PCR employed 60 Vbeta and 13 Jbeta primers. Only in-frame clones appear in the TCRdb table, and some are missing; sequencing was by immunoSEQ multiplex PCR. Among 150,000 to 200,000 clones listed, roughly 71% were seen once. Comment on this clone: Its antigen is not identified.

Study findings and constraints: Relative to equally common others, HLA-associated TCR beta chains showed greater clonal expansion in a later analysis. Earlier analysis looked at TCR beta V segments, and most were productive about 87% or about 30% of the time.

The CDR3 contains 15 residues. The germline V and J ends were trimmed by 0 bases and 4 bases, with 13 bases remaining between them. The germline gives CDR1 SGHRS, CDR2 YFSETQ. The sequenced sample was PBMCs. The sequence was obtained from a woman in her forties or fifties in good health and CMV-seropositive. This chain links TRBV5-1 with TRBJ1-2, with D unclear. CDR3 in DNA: TGCGCCAGCAGCTTGGGGCAGGTCCCTTCCTATGGCTACACCTTC. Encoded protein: CASSLGQVPSYGYTF.